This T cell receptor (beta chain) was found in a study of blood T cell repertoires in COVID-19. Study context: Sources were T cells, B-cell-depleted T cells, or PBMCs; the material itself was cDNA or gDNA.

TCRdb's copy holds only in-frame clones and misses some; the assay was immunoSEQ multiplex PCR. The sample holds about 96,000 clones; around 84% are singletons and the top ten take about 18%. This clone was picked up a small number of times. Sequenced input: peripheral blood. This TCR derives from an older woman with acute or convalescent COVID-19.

CDR3 loop: CASSPTQGITEAFF. DNA of the CDR3: TGTGCCAGCAGCCCGACCCAGGGAATAACTGAAGCTTTCTTT. The chain links TRBV3-1 (or the pseudogene TRBV3-2) to TRBJ1-1; tentative D call: TRBD1 (5 bases). V lost 4 bases, J lost 5 bases, and 14 bases lay in between. Germline V gene data show CDR1 as LGHDT and CDR2 as YNNKEL (reference sequence). The CDR3 spans 14 residues.